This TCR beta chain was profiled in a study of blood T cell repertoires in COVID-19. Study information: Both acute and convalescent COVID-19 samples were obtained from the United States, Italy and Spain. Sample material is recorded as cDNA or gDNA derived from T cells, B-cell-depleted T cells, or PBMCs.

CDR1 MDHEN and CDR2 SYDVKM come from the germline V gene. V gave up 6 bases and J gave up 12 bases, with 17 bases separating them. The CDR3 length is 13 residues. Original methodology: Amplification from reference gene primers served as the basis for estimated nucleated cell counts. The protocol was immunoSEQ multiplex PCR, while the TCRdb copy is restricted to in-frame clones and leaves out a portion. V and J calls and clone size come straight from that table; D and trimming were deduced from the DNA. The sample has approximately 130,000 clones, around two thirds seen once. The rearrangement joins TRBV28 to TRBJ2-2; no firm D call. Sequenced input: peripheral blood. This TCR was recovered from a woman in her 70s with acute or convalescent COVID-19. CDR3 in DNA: TGTGCCAGCAGACCCCCGGTGAATCCAAAGCTGTTTTTT. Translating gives CASRPPVNPKLFF.